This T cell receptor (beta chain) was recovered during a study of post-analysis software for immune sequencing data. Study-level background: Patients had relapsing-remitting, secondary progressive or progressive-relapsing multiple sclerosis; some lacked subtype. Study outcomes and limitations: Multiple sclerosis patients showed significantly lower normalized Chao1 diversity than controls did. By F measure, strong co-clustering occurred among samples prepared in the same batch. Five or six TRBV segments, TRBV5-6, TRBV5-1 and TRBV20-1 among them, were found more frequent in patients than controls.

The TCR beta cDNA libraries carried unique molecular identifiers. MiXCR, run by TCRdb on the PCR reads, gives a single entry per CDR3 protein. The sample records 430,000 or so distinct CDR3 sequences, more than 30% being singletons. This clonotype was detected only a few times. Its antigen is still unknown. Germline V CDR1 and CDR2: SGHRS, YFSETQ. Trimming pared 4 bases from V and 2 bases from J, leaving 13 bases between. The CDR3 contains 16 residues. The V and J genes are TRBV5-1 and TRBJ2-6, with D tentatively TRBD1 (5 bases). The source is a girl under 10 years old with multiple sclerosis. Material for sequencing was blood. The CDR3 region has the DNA TGCGCCAGCAGCGCATATAAGACAGCTGGGGCCAACGTCCTGACTTTC. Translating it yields CASSAYKTAGANVLTF.